This T cell receptor beta chain was sequenced during a study of immune heterogeneity within non-small cell lung tumors. In the study overall: Histologically, a few tumors were squamous cell carcinomas and approximately 9 were non-squamous carcinomas. The remaining 1 tumor was not otherwise specified. The study's findings and limits: Each patient's tumor sites shared recurring identical dominant CDR3 beta clonotypes, and individual sites also carried their own high-frequency clones. The high-frequency T-cell receptor beta clonotypes mostly did not match up between individual patients.

V gave up 3 bases and J gave up 14 bases; unmatched junction bases: 9. This CDR3 spans 13 amino acids. This clonotype rates as large (0.1 to 1%). Antigen unknown. Amplification of TCR beta CDR3 was performed by multiplex PCR with 32 V and 13 J primers. TCRdb reanalysed the multiplex PCR reads using MiXCR and keeps one entry per CDR3 protein. The sample lists over 10,000 distinct CDR3 sequences, 20% to 25% occurring once. Bulk tumor genomic DNA (around 660 ng per sample) served as template. From each primary tumor, several far-apart biopsies were obtained during surgery. Patients with untreated, newly diagnosed non-small cell lung cancer underwent curative surgery. Patients with newly diagnosed non-small cell lung cancer who underwent surgery with curative intent served as donors.

The chain employs TRBV12-3 or TRBV12-4 and TRBJ1-4, with 7 bases fitting TRBD1. The sequence derives from a man aged 60 to 69 with non-small cell lung cancer. The sequencing sample was made of lung tumor tissue. The CDR3 region has the DNA TGTGCCAGCAGTTTCGCCAGGGGGGAAAGGCTGTTTTTT. This codes for CASSFARGERLFF.